The 31 T cell receptor beta chains listed next were all sequenced from one sample in a study of CD8+ T cells in alopecia areata. The treatment here: oral pan-JAK inhibitor, 5-10 mg twice daily. It was cDNA, reverse transcribed from extracted RNA, that served as the sequencing template. Sequencing was performed with immunoSEQ multiplex PCR; in TCRdb, only in-frame clones are kept and a portion is missing. The sample gives about 210,000 clones, about three fifths of which show up once; around 1.4% is in the top ten. The sequencing here drew on CD4+ T cells sorted from blood, taken at week 4, from a patient treated with tofacitinib. The origin of the receptors is a human donor with alopecia areata.

The chain combines TRBV29-1 with TRBJ2-1; the match to TRBD1 covers 7 bases. The CDR3 has 14 amino acids. Per the germline V gene, CDR1 is SQVTM and CDR2 is ANQGSEA. Germline trimming cut 3 bases from V and 7 bases from J; bases unmatched to any gene: 9. This CDR3 is CSVDDRVRFNEQFF. Here the CDR3 DNA reads TGCAGCGTTGATGACAGGGTGCGGTTTAATGAGCAGTTCTTC.

The chain has TRBV9 and TRBJ2-1; 7 bases match TRBD1. Trimming at V came to 5 bases and at J to 9 bases, leaving 8 bases not matched to a gene. The CDR3 runs 13 residues. Germline CDR1 is SGDLS and CDR2 is YYNGEE. The CDR3 here is CASSYEGAGEQFF. The CDR3 nucleotides are TGTGCCAGCAGTTACGAGGGGGCCGGTGAGCAGTTCTTC.

The rearrangement uses TRBV11-2 and TRBJ1-2; D perhaps matches TRBD1 (6 bases). CDR1 and CDR2 (germline): SGHAT, FQNNGV. This CDR3 comprises 16 residues. V was trimmed by 1 base and J by 0 bases, leaving 12 bases between them. CDR3 sequence (DNA): TGTGCCAGCAGCTTAGCAGGACAGCCAGCTAACTATGGCTACACCTTC. Its translation is CASSLAGQPANYGYTF.

V is TRBV6-5 and J is TRBJ2-7; possibly TRBD1 for D (5 bases). This CDR3 comprises 14 residues. V lost 6 bases and J lost 2, with 14 bases in between. The germline CDR1 and CDR2 sequences are MNHEY and SVGAGI. This chain's CDR3 is CASSRTDSTYEQYF. The CDR3 DNA reads TGTGCCAGCAGCCGTACTGACAGTACCTACGAGCAGTACTTC.

The rearrangement uses TRBV5-1 and TRBJ2-7; D is uncertain. Trimming shortened V by 4 bases and J by 0 bases, and 11 bases separated the two germline ends. CDR1 SGHRS and CDR2 YFSETQ come from the germline V gene. The CDR3 is 14 amino acids. CDR3 DNA sequence: TGCGCCAGCAGCCCCGCTGAGAGCTCCTACGAGCAGTACTTC. Its protein product is CASSPAESSYEQYF. The variable domain in full, with the rest retrieved from reference TRBV5-1 and TRBJ2-7, is KAGVTQTPRYLIKTRGQQVTLSCSPISGHRSVSWYQQTPGQGLQFLFEYFSETQRNKGNFPGRFSGRQFSNSRSEMNVSTLELGDSALYLCASSPAESSYEQYFGPGTRLTVT.

The chain carries TRBV4-3 and TRBJ1-6; TRBD1 matches 8 bases. V gave up 4 bases and J gave up 10 bases; unmatched junction bases: 12. Per germline, CDR1 LGHNA and CDR2 YSLEER. CDR3 length: 16 amino acids. The CDR3 DNA follows: TGCGCCAGCAGCCTACACCGACAGGGGTCTAGATCACCCCTCCACTTT. It specifies CASSLHRQGSRSPLHF.

The sample holds a few counts of this clone. The V call is TRBV29-1, the J call TRBJ1-5; D not certain. V shed 6 bases and J shed 5 bases, with 14 bases lying between them. The CDR3 contains 13 residues. Germline CDR1 SQVTM, CDR2 ANQGSEA. In DNA form, the CDR3 reads TGCAGCGTCTCCGACGGAGCGGATCAGCCCCAGCATTTT. It codes for CSVSDGADQPQHF.

The chain couples TRBV25-1 to TRBJ1-2; the D is unclear. Germline CDR1 reads MGHDK; CDR2 reads SYGVNS. The ends were cut back, 1 base at V and 2 bases at J, with 8 bases in the middle. The CDR3 extends over 14 amino acids. The CDR3 loop reads CASSEWRVNYGYTF. CDR3 in DNA: TGTGCCAGCAGTGAATGGAGGGTGAACTATGGCTACACCTTC.

Ten or more counts support this clone. The chain links TRBV2 to TRBJ2-3, with TRBD1 matching 7 bases. From germline, CDR1 is SNHLY and CDR2 FYNNEI. The V and J ends lost 6 bases and 2 bases, in that order; junction bases with no gene match: 11. The CDR3 has 16 amino acids. CDR3 DNA sequence: TGTGCCAGCAGGGTCTTAGGAGGACAGGCCACAGATACGCAGTATTTT. Translating gives CASRVLGGQATDTQYF.

This clone was detected only a few times. This sequence joins TRBV10-3 and TRBJ2-1; no clear D gene. V was trimmed by 0 bases and J by 11 bases, leaving 20 bases between them. This CDR3 spans 16 amino acids. CDR1 is ENHRY, CDR2 SYGVKD, per germline. This CDR3 is CAISESSARVGFKQFF. In DNA, the CDR3 is TGTGCCATCAGTGAGTCCTCAGCCAGAGTAGGGTTTAAGCAGTTCTTC.

This clone showed up just a few times. The chain uses TRBV30 and TRBJ1-1, with D unresolved. The CDR3 contains 13 residues. Trimming removed 3 bases from V and 1 base from J, with 9 bases in between. Germline CDR1 GTSNPN, CDR2 SVGIG (reference sequence). CDR3: CAWRTNPNTEAFF. CDR3 bases: TGTGCCTGGAGAACAAACCCGAACACTGAAGCTTTCTTT.

For this clone: The sample holds other DNA sequences that translate to the same CDR3. The CDR3 nucleotides are TGTGCCAGCAGAGGGGCCGGGGAGCTGTTTTTT. Protein: CASRGAGELFF. J is TRBJ2-2 and V is TRBV2; D perhaps matches TRBD1 (5 bases). Trimming stripped 6 bases from V and 6 bases from J, with 5 bases between. CDR3 length: 11 residues. Germline V gene sequence: CDR1 SNHLY, CDR2 FYNNEI. Using reference TRBV2 and TRBJ2-2 for the parts outside the CDR3, the full variable domain is EPEVTQTPSHQVTQMGQEVILRCVPISNHLYFYWYRQILGQKVEFLVSFYNNEISEKSEIFDDQFSVERPDGSNFTLKIRSTKLEDSAMYFCASRGAGELFFGEGSRLTVL.

This clone was detected only a few times. The chain joins TRBV27 to TRBJ1-2; D call uncertain. V lost 0 bases and J 7 bases, leaving 9 bases between the germline ends. This CDR3 is built from 13 residues. Germline V CDR1 and CDR2: MNHEY, SMNVEV (reference sequence). Written as DNA, the CDR3 is TGTGCCAGCAGTTTATCGGGAGGAGTTGGCTACACCTTC. It translates to CASSLSGGVGYTF.

The CDR3 reads CASRAGTYEQYF. The CDR3 DNA reads as TGTGCCAGCAGGGCAGGTACCTACGAGCAGTACTTC. The rearrangement uses TRBV28 and TRBJ2-7; D is undetermined. In germline, CDR1 is MDHEN, CDR2 SYDVKM. V was trimmed by 6 bases and J by 2 bases, leaving 8 bases between them. CDR3 size: 12 residues.

J is TRBJ1-1 and V is TRBV30, with TRBD1 identical over 7 bases. Losses at the gene ends were 5 bases for V and 2 bases for J; bases not matched to a gene: 11. The CDR3 totals 15 residues. Germline lookup yields CDR1 GTSNPN and CDR2 SVGIG (reference sequence). CDR3 nucleotides: TGTGCCTGGTTACGACAGGGCCGTAGTAACACTGAAGCTTTCTTT. Amino acid sequence: CAWLRQGRSNTEAFF.

The rearrangement uses TRBV5-1 and TRBJ2-7; D perhaps matches TRBD1 (6 bases). The V gene's germline CDR1 is SGHRS and CDR2 YFSETQ. The CDR3 contains 13 residues. The ends were cut back, 2 bases at V and 4 bases at J, with 10 bases in the middle. CDR3 nucleotide sequence: TGCGCCAGCAGCTTCAGGGGTCAATACGAGCAGTACTTC. Protein sequence: CASSFRGQYEQYF.

This clone came up a few times. The chain has TRBV14 and TRBJ2-3; tentatively, D is TRBD1 (6 bases). The V gene's germline CDR1 is SGHDN and CDR2 FVKESK. This CDR3 comprises 16 residues. Trimming took off 4 bases at V and 1 base at J, with 15 bases between the two ends. CDR3 nucleotides: TGTGCCAGCAGCCGATTACAGGGAAAGGGCACAGATACGCAGTATTTT. Translated, it gives CASSRLQGKGTDTQYF.

The chain carries TRBV29-1 and TRBJ1-2; 7 positions agree with TRBD1. In germline, CDR1 is SQVTM, CDR2 ANQGSEA. V lost 4 bases, J lost 6 bases, and 5 bases stayed unmatched. The CDR3 totals 12 residues. The CDR3 nucleotides are TGCAGCGTTGGTGAGGGGGCGCATGGCTACACCTTC. It specifies CSVGEGAHGYTF.

This clone was seen just once. This sequence joins TRBV7-9 and TRBJ1-2, with D possibly matching TRBD1 (6 bases). The CDR3 loop spans 15 amino acids. With 3 bases removed from V and 0 bases from J, the gap between germline ends came to 11 bases. The germline CDR1 and CDR2 sequences are SEHNR and FQNEAQ (reference sequence). CDR3: CASSFGQQSNYGYTF. The CDR3 DNA reads as TGTGCCAGCAGCTTTGGACAGCAGTCTAACTATGGCTACACCTTC.

DNA for the CDR3: TGTGCCAGTGGACAGGGGAATGGCTACACCTTC. Its translation: CASGQGNGYTF. This rearrangement joins TRBV25-1 to TRBJ1-2; 9 nucleotides align to TRBD1. Per germline, CDR1 MGHDK and CDR2 SYGVNS. Losses at the gene ends were 9 bases for V and 6 bases for J; bases not matched to a gene: 2. The length of the CDR3 is 11 residues.

The chain has TRBV29-1 and TRBJ2-1; D not certain. This CDR3 is built from 11 residues. Per germline, CDR1 SQVTM and CDR2 ANQGSEA. Trimming stripped 5 bases from V and 4 bases from J, with 6 bases between. The CDR3 protein is CSVTTYNEQFF. The DNA for the CDR3 is TGCAGCGTTACTACATACAATGAGCAGTTCTTC.

The V call is TRBV2, the J call TRBJ1-5; D is uncertain. Germline V gene sequence: CDR1 SNHLY, CDR2 FYNNEI. CDR3 length: 12 amino acids. V was shortened by 7 bases and J by 6 bases, with 10 bases between the two germline ends. The CDR3 loop is CASNTEGQPQHF. As DNA, the CDR3 is TGTGCCAGCAACACAGAAGGTCAGCCCCAGCATTTT.

The V and J genes are TRBV25-1 and TRBJ1-2; D is possibly TRBD1 (5 bases). Germline loops: CDR1 MGHDK, CDR2 SYGVNS. This CDR3 contains 14 residues. Trimming removed 3 bases from V and 1 base from J, with 9 bases in between. CDR3 amino acids: CASSEHGGNYGYTF. The CDR3 DNA sequence: TGTGCCAGCAGTGAGCATGGGGGTAACTATGGCTACACCTTC.

The CDR3 loop is CASSAQGYEQYF. CDR3 bases: TGTGCCAGCAGCGCGCAGGGCTACGAGCAGTACTTC. The rearrangement uses TRBV7-2 and TRBJ2-7; D might be TRBD1 (5 bases). The CDR3 contains 12 residues. Trimming pared 5 bases from V and 3 bases from J, leaving 8 bases between. CDR1 and CDR2 (germline): SGHTA, FQGNSA.

This chain connects TRBV27 to TRBJ1-2; TRBD1 aligns across 8 bases. CDR1 is MNHEY, CDR2 SMNVEV, per germline (reference sequence). This CDR3 region has 15 residues. J was trimmed by 2 bases and V by 1 base; bases with no gene match: 3. CDR3 nucleotide sequence: TGTGCCAGCAGTTTATATCCAGGGGGCAACTATGGCTACACCTTC. It translates to CASSLYPGGNYGYTF.

The V call is TRBV10-3, the J call TRBJ1-2; D is possibly TRBD1 (5 bases). The CDR3 contains 14 residues. V gave up 3 bases and J gave up 6 bases, with 14 bases separating them. The germline V gene encodes CDR1 ENHRY and CDR2 SYGVKD. The CDR3 DNA follows: TGTGCCATCAGTGACAGGGAGTGTATGGATGGCTACACCTTC. It translates to CAISDRECMDGYTF.

DNA for the CDR3: TGCAGTGCAGTGGAGGGAGGTGAGCAGTTCTTC. It codes for CSAVEGGEQFF. The J gene is TRBJ2-1, the V gene TRBV20-1, with D possibly matching TRBD2 (6 bases). Per the germline V gene, CDR1 is DFQATT and CDR2 is SNEGSKA (reference sequence). The CDR3 length is 11 residues. Between the trimmed V and J ends, which lost 6 bases and 9 bases, there was a span of 12 bases.

The V call is TRBV2, the J call TRBJ1-1, with unresolved D. Germline V gene data show CDR1 as SNHLY and CDR2 as FYNNEI. CDR3 size: 13 residues. V lost 4 bases and J lost 6, with 12 bases in between. In DNA form, the CDR3 reads TGTGCCAGCAGTGTCCGGAATATCGCTGAAGCTTTCTTT. It encodes CASSVRNIAEAFF.

The rearrangement links TRBV9 to TRBJ2-3; maybe TRBD2 (6 bases). The V end was cut by 3 bases, the J end by 2 bases, with 19 bases between. This CDR3 region has 17 residues. Germline-derived CDR1 and CDR2 are SGDLS and YYNGEE. CDR3 sequence: CASSADSTSRVTDTQYF. The CDR3 bases are TGTGCCAGCAGCGCCGACTCGACTAGTCGGGTCACAGATACGCAGTATTTT.

The chain links TRBV2 to TRBJ2-5; the match to TRBD1 covers 8 bases. The CDR3 has 13 amino acids. CDR1 and CDR2 from the germline V gene are SNHLY and FYNNEI. V dropped 7 bases and J dropped 7; count of bases not matched to a gene: 8. CDR3 sequence: CASTNQGAGTQYF. The CDR3 bases are TGTGCCAGCACGAACCAGGGGGCAGGGACCCAGTACTTC.

This chain joins TRBV30 and TRBJ1-6, with D unclear. CDR3 size: 12 residues. CDR1 is GTSNPN, CDR2 SVGIG, per germline (reference sequence). The V end was cut by 2 bases, the J end by 11 bases, with 10 bases between. The CDR3 coding sequence is TGTGCCTGGAGTTCTAACCAGGCACCCCTCCACTTT. Translating gives CAWSSNQAPLHF. Drawing the rest from reference TRBV30 and TRBJ1-6, the complete variable domain is SQTIHQWPATLVQPVGSPLSLECTVEGTSNPNLYWYRQAAGRGLQLLFYSVGIGQISSEVPQNLSASRPQDRQFILSSKKLLLSDSGFYLCAWSSNQAPLHFGNGTRLTVT.